Listed here are 5 T cell receptor beta chains from one sample, sequenced in a study of cytomegalovirus exposure and HLA in healthy donors. PCR primers comprised 60 Vbeta and 13 Jbeta primers. Here immunoSEQ multiplex PCR was the method, and the copy in TCRdb shows in-frame clones only, minus some. The sample includes under 150,000 clones, around 78% of them seen just once. Sequencing used PBMCs. The receptors come from a male donor in good health and CMV-seronegative.

CDR3 residues: CASSETLDSNEKLFF. CDR3 coding DNA: TGTGCCAGCAGTGAAACACTCGACAGTAATGAAAAACTGTTTTTT. The chain has TRBV6-1 and TRBJ1-4; weak D call: TRBD1 (5 bases). V was clipped by 2 bases and J by 4 bases, with 11 bases between them. This CDR3 has 15 amino acids. The germline V gene encodes CDR1 MNHNS and CDR2 SASEGT.

The table lists this clone with a few counts. The chain joins TRBV2 to TRBJ1-1; the D gene is possibly TRBD1 (5 bases). V dropped 2 bases and J dropped 4 bases, with 11 bases sitting between them. CDR3 length equals 14 residues. Germline V lookup: CDR1 SNHLY, CDR2 FYNNEI. CDR3 bases: TGTGCCAGCAGTGAACAGGGTGGTGTCACTGAAGCTTTCTTT. Translated, it gives CASSEQGGVTEAFF.

The V call is TRBV9, the J call TRBJ1-6, with D perhaps TRBD1 (6 bases). V was trimmed by 0 bases and J by 10 bases, leaving 11 bases between them. This CDR3 spans 14 amino acids. The germline V gene has CDR1 SGDLS and CDR2 YYNGEE. The CDR3 region has the DNA TGTGCCAGCAGCGTAGTGGGGGCAGAATCACCCCTCCACTTT. This sequence encodes CASSVVGAESPLHF. Looking up the rest from reference TRBV9 and TRBJ1-6 gives the full variable domain: DSGVTQTPKHLITATGQRVTLRCSPRSGDLSVYWYQQSLDQGLQFLIQYYNGEERAKGNILERFSAQQFPDLHSELNLSSLELGDSALYFCASSVVGAESPLHFGNGTRLTVT.

In nucleotides, the CDR3 is TGTGCCAGCAGTTTATACTTCTCGACAGGGCCATACGAGCAGTACTTC. Encoded protein: CASSLYFSTGPYEQYF. This chain connects TRBV27 to TRBJ2-7, with 7 bases lining up with TRBD1. This CDR3 has 16 amino acids. J was trimmed by 4 bases and V by 1 base; bases with no gene match: 10. Germline V CDR1 and CDR2: MNHEY, SMNVEV (reference sequence).

This clone was recorded a few times. The chain recombines TRBV5-5 with TRBJ2-7, with D perhaps matching TRBD2 (5 bases). V was clipped by 1 base and J by 3 bases, with 23 bases between them. This CDR3 region has 18 residues. Per the germline V gene, CDR1 is SGHKS and CDR2 is YYEKEE (reference sequence). The DNA of the CDR3 is TGTGCCAGCAGCTTGAGGCCGGCTAGCCCATCGCAAAACTACGAGCAGTACTTC. Its translation: CASSLRPASPSQNYEQYF.